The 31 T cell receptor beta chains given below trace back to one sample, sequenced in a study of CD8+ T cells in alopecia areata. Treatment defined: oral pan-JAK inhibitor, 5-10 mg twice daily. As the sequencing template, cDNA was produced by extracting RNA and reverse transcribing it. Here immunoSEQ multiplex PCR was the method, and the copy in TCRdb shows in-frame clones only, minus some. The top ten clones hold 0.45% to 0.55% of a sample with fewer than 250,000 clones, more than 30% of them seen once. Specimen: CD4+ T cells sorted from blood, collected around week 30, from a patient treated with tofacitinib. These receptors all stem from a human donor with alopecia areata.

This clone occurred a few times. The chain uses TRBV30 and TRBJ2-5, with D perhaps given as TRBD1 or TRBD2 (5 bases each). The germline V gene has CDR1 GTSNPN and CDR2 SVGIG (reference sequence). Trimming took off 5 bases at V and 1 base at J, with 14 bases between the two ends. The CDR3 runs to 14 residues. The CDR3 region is CAWGRDLLQETQYF. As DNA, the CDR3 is TGTGCCTGGGGCAGGGACCTACTCCAAGAGACCCAGTACTTC.

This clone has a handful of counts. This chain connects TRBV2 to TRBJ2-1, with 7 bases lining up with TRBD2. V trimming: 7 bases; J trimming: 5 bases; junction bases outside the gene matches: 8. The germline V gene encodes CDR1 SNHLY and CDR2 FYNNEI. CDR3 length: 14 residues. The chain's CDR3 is CASKRQRGDNEQFF. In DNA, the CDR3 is TGTGCCAGCAAACGGCAGCGGGGAGACAATGAGCAGTTCTTC.

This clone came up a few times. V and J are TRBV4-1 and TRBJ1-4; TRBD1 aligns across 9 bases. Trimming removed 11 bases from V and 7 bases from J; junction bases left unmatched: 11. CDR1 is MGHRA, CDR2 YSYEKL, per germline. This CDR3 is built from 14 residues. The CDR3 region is CAGRKPGQGEKLFF. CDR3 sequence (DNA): TGCGCCGGGAGGAAACCGGGACAGGGTGAAAAACTGTTTTTT.

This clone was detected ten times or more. CDR3 bases: TGTGCCAGCAGCTTAGATGAGGGGTTGAATCAGCCCCAGCATTTT. It translates to CASSLDEGLNQPQHF. The V and J genes are TRBV7-6 and TRBJ1-5; maybe TRBD1 (5 bases). The ends were cut back, 1 base at V and 4 bases at J, with 11 bases in the middle. The CDR3 has 15 amino acids. Germline lookup yields CDR1 SGHVS and CDR2 FNYEAQ.

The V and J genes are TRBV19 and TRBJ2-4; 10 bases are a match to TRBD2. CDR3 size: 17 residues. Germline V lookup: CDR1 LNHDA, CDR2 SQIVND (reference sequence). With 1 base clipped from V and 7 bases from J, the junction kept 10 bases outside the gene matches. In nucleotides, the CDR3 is TGTGCCAGTAGTATAGTCGGAGTCGGACTAGCGGCGAACATTCAGTACTTC. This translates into CASSIVGVGLAANIQYF.

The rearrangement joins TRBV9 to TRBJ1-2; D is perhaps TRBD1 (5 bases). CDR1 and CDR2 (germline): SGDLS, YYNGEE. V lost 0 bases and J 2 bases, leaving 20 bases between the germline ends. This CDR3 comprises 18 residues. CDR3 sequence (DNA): TGTGCCAGCAGCGTAGCCCCATGGGGCGACAGCGCGAACTATGGCTACACCTTC. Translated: CASSVAPWGDSANYGYTF.

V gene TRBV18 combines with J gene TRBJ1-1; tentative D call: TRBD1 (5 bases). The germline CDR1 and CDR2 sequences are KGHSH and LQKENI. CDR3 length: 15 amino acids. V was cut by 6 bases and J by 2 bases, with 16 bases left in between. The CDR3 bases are TGTGCCAGCTCTCGGACGGACACAGGAAACACTGAAGCTTTCTTT. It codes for CASSRTDTGNTEAFF. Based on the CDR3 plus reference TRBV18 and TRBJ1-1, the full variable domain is NAGVMQNPRHLVRRRGQEARLRCSPMKGHSHVYWYRQLPEEGLKFMVYLQKENIIDESGMPKERFSAEFPKEGPSILRIQQVVRGDSAAYFCASSRTDTGNTEAFFGQGTRLTVV.

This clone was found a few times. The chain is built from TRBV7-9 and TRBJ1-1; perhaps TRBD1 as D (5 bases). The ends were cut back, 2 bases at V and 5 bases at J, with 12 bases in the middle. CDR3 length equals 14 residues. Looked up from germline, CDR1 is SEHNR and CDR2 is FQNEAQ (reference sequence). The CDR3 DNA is TGTGCCAGCAGCTTACAGGGAGTTGGGACTGAAGCTTTCTTT. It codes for CASSLQGVGTEAFF.

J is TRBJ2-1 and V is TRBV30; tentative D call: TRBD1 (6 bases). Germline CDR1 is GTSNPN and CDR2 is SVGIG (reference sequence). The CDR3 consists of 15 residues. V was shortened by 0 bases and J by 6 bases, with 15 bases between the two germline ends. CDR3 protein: CAWSVLDSGGNEQFF. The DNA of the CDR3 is TGTGCCTGGAGTGTATTGGACAGTGGGGGCAATGAGCAGTTCTTC.

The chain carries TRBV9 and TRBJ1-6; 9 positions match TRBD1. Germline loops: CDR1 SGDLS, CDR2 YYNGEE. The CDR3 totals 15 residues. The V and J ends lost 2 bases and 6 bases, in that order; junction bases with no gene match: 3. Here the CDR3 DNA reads TGTGCCAGCAGCGTTGAGGGACAGGGTAATTCACCCCTCCACTTT. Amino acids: CASSVEGQGNSPLHF.

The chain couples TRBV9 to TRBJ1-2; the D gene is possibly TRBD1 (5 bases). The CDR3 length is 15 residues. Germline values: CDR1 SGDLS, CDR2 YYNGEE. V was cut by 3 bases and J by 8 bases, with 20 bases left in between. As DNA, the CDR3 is TGTGCCAGCAGCGCGGCCTTCGGGGCCTTCGGGGGCTACACCTTC. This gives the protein CASSAAFGAFGGYTF.

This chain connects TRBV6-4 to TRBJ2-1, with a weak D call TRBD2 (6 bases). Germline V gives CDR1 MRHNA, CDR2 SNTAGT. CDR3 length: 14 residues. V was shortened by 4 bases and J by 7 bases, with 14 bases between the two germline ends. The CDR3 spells CASSVGGAENEQFF. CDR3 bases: TGTGCCAGCAGTGTAGGCGGGGCAGAGAATGAGCAGTTCTTC.

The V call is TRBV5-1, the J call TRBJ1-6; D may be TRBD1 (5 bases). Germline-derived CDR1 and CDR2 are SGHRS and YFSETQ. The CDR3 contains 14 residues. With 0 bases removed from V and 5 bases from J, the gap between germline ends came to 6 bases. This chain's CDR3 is CASSLEGDNSPLHF. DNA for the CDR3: TGCGCCAGCAGCTTGGAAGGGGATAATTCACCCCTCCACTTT.

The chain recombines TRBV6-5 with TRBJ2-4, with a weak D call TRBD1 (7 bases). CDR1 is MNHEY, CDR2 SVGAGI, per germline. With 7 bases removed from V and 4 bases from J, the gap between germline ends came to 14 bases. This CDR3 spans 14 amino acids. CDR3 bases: TGTGCCAGCACCGGGGGACAGAATAAAAACATTCAGTACTTC. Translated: CASTGGQNKNIQYF.

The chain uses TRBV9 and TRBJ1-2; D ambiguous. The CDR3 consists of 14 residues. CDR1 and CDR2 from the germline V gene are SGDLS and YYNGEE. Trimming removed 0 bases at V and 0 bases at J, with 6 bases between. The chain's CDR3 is CASSVGEANYGYTF. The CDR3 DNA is TGTGCCAGCAGCGTAGGGGAGGCTAACTATGGCTACACCTTC.

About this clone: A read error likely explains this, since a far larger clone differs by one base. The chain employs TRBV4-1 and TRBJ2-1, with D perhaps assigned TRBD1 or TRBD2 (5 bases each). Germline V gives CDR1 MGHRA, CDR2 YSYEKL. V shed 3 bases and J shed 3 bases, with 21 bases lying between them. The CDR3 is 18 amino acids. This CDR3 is CASSQDLDSRGFYNEQFF. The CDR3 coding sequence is TGCGCCAGCAGCCAGGACCTAGACAGTCGGGGCTTCTACAATGAGCAGTTCTTC.

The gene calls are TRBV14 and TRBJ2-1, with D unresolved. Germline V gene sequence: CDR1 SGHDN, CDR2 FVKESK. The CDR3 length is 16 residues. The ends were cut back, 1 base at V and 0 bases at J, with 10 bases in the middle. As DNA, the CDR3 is TGTGCCAGCAGCCAAGGGATACAGCGCTCCTACAATGAGCAGTTCTTC. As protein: CASSQGIQRSYNEQFF. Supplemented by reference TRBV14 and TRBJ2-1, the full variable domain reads EAGVTQFPSHSVIEKGQTVTLRCDPISGHDNLYWYRRVMGKEIKFLLHFVKESKQDESGMPNNRFLAERTGGTYSTLKVQPAELEDSGVYFCASSQGIQRSYNEQFFGPGTRLTVL.

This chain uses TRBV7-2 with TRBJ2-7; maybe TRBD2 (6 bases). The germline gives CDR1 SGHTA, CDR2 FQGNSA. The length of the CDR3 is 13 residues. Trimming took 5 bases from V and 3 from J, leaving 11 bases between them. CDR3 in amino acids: CASSQGTYYEQYF. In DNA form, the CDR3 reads TGTGCCAGCAGCCAAGGGACTTACTACGAGCAGTACTTC.

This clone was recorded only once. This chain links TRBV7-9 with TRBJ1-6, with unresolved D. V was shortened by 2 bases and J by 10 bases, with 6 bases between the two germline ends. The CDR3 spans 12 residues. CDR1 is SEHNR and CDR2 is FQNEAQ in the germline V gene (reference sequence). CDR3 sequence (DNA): TGTGCCAGCAGCTTACAAGGATCACCCCTCCACTTT. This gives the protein CASSLQGSPLHF. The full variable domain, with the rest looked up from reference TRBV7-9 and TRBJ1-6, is DTGVSQNPRHKITKRGQNVTFRCDPISEHNRLYWYRQTLGQGPEFLTYFQNEAQLEKSRLLSDRFSAERPKGSFSTLEIQRTEQGDSAMYLCASSLQGSPLHFGNGTRLTVT.

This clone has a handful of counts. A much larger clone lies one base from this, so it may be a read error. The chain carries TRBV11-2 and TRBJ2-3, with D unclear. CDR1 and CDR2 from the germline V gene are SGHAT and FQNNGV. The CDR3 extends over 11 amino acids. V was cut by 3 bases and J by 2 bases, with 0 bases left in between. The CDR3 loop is CASSFTDTQYF. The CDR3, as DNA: TGTGCCAGCAGCTTCACAGATACGCAGTATTTT.

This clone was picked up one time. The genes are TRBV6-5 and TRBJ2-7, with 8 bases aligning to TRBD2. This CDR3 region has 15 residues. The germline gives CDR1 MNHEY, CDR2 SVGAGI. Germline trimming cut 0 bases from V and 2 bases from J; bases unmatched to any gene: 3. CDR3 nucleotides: TGTGCCAGCAGTTACTCGTTAGCGGGAACCTACGAGCAGTACTTC. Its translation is CASSYSLAGTYEQYF.

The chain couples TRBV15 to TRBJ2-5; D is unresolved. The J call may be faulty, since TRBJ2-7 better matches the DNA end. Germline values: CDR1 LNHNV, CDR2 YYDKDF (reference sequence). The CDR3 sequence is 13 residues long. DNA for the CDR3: TGTGCCACCAGGGACGGAAACTCCTACGAGCAGTACTTC. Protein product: CATRDGNSYEQYF.

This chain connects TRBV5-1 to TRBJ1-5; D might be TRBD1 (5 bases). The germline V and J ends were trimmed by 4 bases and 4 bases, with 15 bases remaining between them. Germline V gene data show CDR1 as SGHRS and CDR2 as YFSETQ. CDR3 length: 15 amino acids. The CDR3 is CASSPEGRSNQPQHF. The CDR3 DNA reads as TGCGCCAGCAGCCCAGAGGGACGGTCTAATCAGCCCCAGCATTTT. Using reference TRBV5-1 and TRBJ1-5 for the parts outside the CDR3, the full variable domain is KAGVTQTPRYLIKTRGQQVTLSCSPISGHRSVSWYQQTPGQGLQFLFEYFSETQRNKGNFPGRFSGRQFSNSRSEMNVSTLELGDSALYLCASSPEGRSNQPQHFGDGTRLSIL.

The CDR3 spells CASSLTTGTGVHEQYF. The CDR3, as DNA: TGTGCCAGCTCACTCACCACCGGGACAGGGGTGCACGAGCAGTACTTC. The chain is built from TRBV18 and TRBJ2-7, with TRBD1 matching over 10 bases. CDR1 KGHSH and CDR2 LQKENI come from the germline V gene. V lost 4 bases and J lost 5; bases outside the gene matches: 11. The CDR3 covers 16 residues.

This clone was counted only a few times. The chain's CDR3 is CASGHTSIAGGYNEQFF. CDR3 sequence (DNA): TGCGCCAGCGGTCACACCTCGATAGCGGGAGGTTACAATGAGCAGTTCTTC. This chain joins TRBV5-1 and TRBJ2-1; 10 positions agree with TRBD2. The CDR3 has 17 amino acids. In germline, CDR1 is SGHRS, CDR2 YFSETQ. V gave up 7 bases and J gave up 4 bases; unmatched junction bases: 14.

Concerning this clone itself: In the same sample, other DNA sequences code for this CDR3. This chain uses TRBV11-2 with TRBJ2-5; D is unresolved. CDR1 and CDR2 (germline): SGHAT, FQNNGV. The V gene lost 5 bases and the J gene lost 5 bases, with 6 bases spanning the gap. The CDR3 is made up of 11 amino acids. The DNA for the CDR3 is TGTGCCAGCAGCCTCTCGGAGACCCAGTACTTC. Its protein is CASSLSETQYF.

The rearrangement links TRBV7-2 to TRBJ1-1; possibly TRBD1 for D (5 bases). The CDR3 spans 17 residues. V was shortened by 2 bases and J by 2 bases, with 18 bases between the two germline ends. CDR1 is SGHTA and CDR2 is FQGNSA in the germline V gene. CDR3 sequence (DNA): TGTGCCAGCAGCTTAAATGCCGGGCGAAGGACAAACACTGAAGCTTTCTTT. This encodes CASSLNAGRRTNTEAFF.

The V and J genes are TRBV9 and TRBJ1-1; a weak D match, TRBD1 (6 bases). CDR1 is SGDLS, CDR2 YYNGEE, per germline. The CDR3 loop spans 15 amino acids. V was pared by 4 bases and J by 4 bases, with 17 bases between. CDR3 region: CASSPGGARSTEAFF. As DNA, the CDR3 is TGTGCCAGCAGCCCTGGGGGGGCAAGGAGCACTGAAGCTTTCTTT. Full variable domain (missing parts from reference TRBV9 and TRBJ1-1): DSGVTQTPKHLITATGQRVTLRCSPRSGDLSVYWYQQSLDQGLQFLIQYYNGEERAKGNILERFSAQQFPDLHSELNLSSLELGDSALYFCASSPGGARSTEAFFGQGTRLTVV.

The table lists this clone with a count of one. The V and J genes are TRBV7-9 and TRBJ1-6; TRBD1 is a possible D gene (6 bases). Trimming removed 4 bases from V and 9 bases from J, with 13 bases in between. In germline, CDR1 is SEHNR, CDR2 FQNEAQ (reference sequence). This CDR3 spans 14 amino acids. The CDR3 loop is CASSSGDMVSPLHF. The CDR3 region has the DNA TGTGCCAGCAGCTCAGGGGATATGGTTTCACCCCTCCACTTT.

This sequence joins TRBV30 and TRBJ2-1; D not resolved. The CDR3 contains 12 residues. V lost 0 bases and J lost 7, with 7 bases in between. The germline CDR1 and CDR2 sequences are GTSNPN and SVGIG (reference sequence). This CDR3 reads CAWSVLPNEQFF. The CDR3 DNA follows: TGTGCCTGGAGTGTCCTTCCGAATGAGCAGTTCTTC. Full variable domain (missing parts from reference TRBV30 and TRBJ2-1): SQTIHQWPATLVQPVGSPLSLECTVEGTSNPNLYWYRQAAGRGLQLLFYSVGIGQISSEVPQNLSASRPQDRQFILSSKKLLLSDSGFYLCAWSVLPNEQFFGPGTRLTVL.

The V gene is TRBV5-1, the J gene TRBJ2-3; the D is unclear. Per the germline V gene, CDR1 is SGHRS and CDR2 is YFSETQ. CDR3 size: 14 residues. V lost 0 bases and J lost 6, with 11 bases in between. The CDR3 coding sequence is TGCGCCAGCAGCTTGGCGGTGGGCGCGGATACGCAGTATTTT. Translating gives CASSLAVGADTQYF.